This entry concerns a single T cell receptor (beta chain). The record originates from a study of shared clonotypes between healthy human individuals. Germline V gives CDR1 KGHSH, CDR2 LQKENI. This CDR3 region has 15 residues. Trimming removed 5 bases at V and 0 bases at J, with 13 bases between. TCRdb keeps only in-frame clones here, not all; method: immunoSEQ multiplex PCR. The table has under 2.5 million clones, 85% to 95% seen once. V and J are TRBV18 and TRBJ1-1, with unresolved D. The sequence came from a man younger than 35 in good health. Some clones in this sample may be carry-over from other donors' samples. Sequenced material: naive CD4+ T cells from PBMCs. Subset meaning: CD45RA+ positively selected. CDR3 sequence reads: CASSAAQSLNTEAFF. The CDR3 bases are TGTGCCAGCTCAGCCGCACAGAGCCTGAACACTGAAGCTTTCTTT.